The next 11 T cell receptor beta chains were all read from a single sample in a study of blood T cell repertoires in COVID-19. TCRdb's copy holds only in-frame clones and misses some; the assay was immunoSEQ multiplex PCR. The profile covers about 42,000 clones, with around 90% appearing a single time and approximately 2.9% taken by the ten largest. Sequencing was carried out using peripheral blood. The receptors here all came from a man aged 50 to 59 with active COVID-19.

V and J are TRBV27 and TRBJ1-2; D gene unclear. The CDR3 is 11 residues long. Looked up from germline, CDR1 is MNHEY and CDR2 is SMNVEV (reference sequence). V gave up 8 bases and J gave up 4 bases, with 8 bases separating them. The CDR3: CASGRFYGYTF. The CDR3 DNA is TGTGCCAGCGGGCGCTTCTATGGCTACACCTTC.

The chain employs TRBV10-3 and TRBJ2-2; the D gene is possibly TRBD1 (6 bases). This CDR3 contains 14 residues. CDR1 is ENHRY and CDR2 is SYGVKD in the germline V gene. V lost 5 bases to trimming and J lost 7 bases, with 14 bases between them. CDR3 nucleotide sequence: TGTGCCATCAGTACAGGGCCCCAGGGCGGGGAGCTGTTTTTT. As protein: CAISTGPQGGELFF.

The J gene is TRBJ1-2, the V gene TRBV6-5; maybe TRBD1 (5 bases). This CDR3 spans 16 amino acids. From germline, CDR1 is MNHEY and CDR2 SVGAGI. Trimming cost V 3 bases and J 2 bases, with 16 bases left between them. CDR3 amino acids: CASSYIWGGSNYGYTF. The CDR3 bases are TGTGCCAGCAGTTATATCTGGGGGGGATCGAACTATGGCTACACCTTC.

This sequence joins TRBV28 and TRBJ1-1; D might be TRBD1 (6 bases). Looked up from germline, CDR1 is MDHEN and CDR2 is SYDVKM. V was clipped by 1 base and J by 8 bases, with 11 bases between them. This CDR3 comprises 13 residues. CDR3 coding DNA: TGTGCCAGCAGTTTATTACAGGGTGTCGAAGCTTTCTTT. Its protein product is CASSLLQGVEAFF.

The genes are TRBV10-3 and TRBJ1-5, with 8 bases matching TRBD1. The ends lost 6 bases at V and 5 bases at J; junction bases unmatched: 6. Germline V gene data show CDR1 as ENHRY and CDR2 as SYGVKD. The length of the CDR3 is 14 residues. CDR3 in amino acids: CAIRETGVDQPQHF. The CDR3 DNA reads TGTGCCATCAGGGAGACAGGGGTGGATCAGCCCCAGCATTTT.

The chain couples TRBV29-1 to TRBJ2-7, with 8 positions matching TRBD1. Trimming removed 7 bases from V and 1 base from J; junction bases left unmatched: 12. CDR1 is SQVTM, CDR2 ANQGSEA, per germline. This CDR3 spans 15 amino acids. The chain's CDR3 is CSAAGQGGPSYEQYF. DNA for the CDR3: TGCAGCGCCGCCGGACAGGGCGGACCGTCCTACGAGCAGTACTTC.

This chain links TRBV7-9 with TRBJ2-5, with 7 positions matching TRBD2. This CDR3 has 15 amino acids. V lost 1 base, J lost 5 bases, and 7 bases stayed unmatched. CDR1 SEHNR and CDR2 FQNEAQ come from the germline V gene (reference sequence). CDR3 sequence: CASSLGGLDLETQYF. The CDR3 DNA follows: TGTGCCAGCAGCTTAGGAGGACTAGATCTGGAGACCCAGTACTTC.

This chain joins TRBV28 and TRBJ2-3, with 9 bases lining up with TRBD2. J gave up 2 bases and V 4 bases, and 10 bases lay outside the gene matches. CDR1 is MDHEN, CDR2 SYDVKM, per germline. The CDR3 runs 17 residues. The CDR3: CASSSPRGGGATDTQYF. In DNA, the CDR3 is TGTGCCAGCAGTTCCCCCCGGGGCGGGGGGGCCACAGATACGCAGTATTTT. Variable domain in full (rest from reference TRBV28 and TRBJ2-3): DVKVTQSSRYLVKRTGEKVFLECVQDMDHENMFWYRQDPGLGLRLIYFSYDVKMKEKGDIPEGYSVSREKKERFSLILESASTNQTSMYLCASSSPRGGGATDTQYFGPGTRLTVL.

The V call is TRBV28, the J call TRBJ1-5, with TRBD1 matching over 10 bases. The CDR3 runs 15 residues. Trimming took 5 bases from V and 9 from J; bases not matched to a gene: 10. In germline, CDR1 is MDHEN, CDR2 SYDVKM. CDR3 protein: CASSPPGQGWGPQHF. The DNA of the CDR3 is TGTGCCAGCAGTCCCCCGGGACAGGGGTGGGGGCCCCAGCATTTT.

The CDR3 here is CASSFTGTTDTQYF. The CDR3 nucleotides read TGTGCCAGCAGTTTCACAGGGACCACAGATACGCAGTATTTT. The chain uses TRBV6-5 and TRBJ2-3; D is possibly TRBD1 (6 bases). There are 14 residues in the CDR3. Trimming removed 4 bases at V and 2 bases at J, with 10 bases between. Germline CDR1 MNHEY, CDR2 SVGAGI.

This rearrangement joins TRBV5-8 to TRBJ2-7; no firm D call. Trimming left V 3 bases short and J 0 bases short, with 4 bases between. The CDR3 has 12 residues. From germline, CDR1 is SGHTS and CDR2 YDEGEE. CDR3 coding DNA: TGTGCCAGCAGCTCTCTCTCCTACGAGCAGTACTTC. Translation: CASSSLSYEQYF.